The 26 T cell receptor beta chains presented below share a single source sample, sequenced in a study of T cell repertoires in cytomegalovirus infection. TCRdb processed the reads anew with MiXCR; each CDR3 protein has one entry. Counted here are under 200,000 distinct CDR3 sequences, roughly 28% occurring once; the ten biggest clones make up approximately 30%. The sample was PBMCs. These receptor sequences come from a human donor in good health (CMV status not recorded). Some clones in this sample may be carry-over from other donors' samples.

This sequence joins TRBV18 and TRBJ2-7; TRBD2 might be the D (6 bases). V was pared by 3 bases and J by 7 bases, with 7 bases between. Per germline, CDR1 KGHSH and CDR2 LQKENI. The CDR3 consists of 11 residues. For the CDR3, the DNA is TGTGCCAGCTCACCGGGGAGGGAGCAGTACTTC. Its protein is CASSPGREQYF.

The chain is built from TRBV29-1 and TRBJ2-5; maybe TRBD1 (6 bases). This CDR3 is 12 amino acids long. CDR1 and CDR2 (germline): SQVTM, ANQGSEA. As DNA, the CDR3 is TGCACCACATCACAGGGACAAGAGACCCAGTACTTC. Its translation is CTTSQGQETQYF.

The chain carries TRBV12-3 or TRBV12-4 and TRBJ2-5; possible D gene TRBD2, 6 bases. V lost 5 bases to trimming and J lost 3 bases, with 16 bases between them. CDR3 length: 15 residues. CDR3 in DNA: TGTGCCAGCAGTCCGCCTTCGGGGGAGAAAGAGACCCAGTACTTC. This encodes CASSPPSGEKETQYF.

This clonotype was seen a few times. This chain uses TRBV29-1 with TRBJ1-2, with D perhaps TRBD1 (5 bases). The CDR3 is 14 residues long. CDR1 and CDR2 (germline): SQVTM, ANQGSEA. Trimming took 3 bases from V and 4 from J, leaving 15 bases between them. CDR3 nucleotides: TGCAGCGTTGAGAGAGGGACCGCGGGCTATGGCTACACCTTC. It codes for CSVERGTAGYGYTF.

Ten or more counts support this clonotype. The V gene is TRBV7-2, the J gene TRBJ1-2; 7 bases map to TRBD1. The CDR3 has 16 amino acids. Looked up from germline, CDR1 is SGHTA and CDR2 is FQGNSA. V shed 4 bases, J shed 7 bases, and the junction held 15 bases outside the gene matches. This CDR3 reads CASSSPTGMSVGGYTF. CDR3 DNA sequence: TGTGCCAGCAGCTCCCCGACAGGGATGAGTGTGGGTGGCTACACCTTC.

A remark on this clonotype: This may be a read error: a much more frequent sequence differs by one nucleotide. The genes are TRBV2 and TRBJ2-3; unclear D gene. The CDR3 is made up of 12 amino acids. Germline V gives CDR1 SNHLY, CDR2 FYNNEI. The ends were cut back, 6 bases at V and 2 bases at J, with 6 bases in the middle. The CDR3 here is CASRENTDTQYF. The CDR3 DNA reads TGTGCCAGCAGGGAGAACACAGATACGCAGTATTTT.

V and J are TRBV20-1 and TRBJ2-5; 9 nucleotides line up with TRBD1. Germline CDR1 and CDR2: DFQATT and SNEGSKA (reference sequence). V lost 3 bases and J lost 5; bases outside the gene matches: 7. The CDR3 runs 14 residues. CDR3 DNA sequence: TGCAGTGCTAGTGGGGACAGGGCAGAGGAGACCCAGTACTTC. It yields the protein CSASGDRAEETQYF.

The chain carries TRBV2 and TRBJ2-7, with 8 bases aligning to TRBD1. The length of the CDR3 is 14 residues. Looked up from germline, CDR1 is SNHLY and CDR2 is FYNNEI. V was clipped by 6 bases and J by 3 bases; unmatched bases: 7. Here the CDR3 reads CASRGQVASYEQYF. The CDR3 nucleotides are TGTGCCAGCAGGGGACAGGTCGCAAGCTACGAGCAGTACTTC.

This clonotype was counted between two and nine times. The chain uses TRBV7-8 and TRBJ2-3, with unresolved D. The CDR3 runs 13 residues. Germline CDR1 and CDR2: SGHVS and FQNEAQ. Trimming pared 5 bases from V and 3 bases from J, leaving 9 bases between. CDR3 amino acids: CASSTTRTDTQYF. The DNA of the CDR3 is TGTGCCAGCAGCACTACCCGAACAGATACGCAGTATTTT.

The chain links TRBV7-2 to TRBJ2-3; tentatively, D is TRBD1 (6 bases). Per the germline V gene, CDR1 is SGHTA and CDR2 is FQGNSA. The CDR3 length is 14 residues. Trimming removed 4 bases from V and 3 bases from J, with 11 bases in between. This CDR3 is CASSWGQGTDTQYF. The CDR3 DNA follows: TGTGCCAGCAGCTGGGGGCAGGGGACAGATACGCAGTATTTT. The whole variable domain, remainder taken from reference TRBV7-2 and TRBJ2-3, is GAGVSQSPSNKVTEKGKDVELRCDPISGHTALYWYRQSLGQGLEFLIYFQGNSAPDKSGLPSDRFSAERTGGSVSTLTIQRTQQEDSAVYLCASSWGQGTDTQYFGPGTRLTVL.

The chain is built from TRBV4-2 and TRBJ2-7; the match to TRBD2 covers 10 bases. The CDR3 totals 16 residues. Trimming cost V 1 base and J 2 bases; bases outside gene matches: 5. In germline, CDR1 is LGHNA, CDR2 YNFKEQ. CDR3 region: CASSQVGLAETYEQYF. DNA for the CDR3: TGTGCCAGCAGCCAAGTAGGACTAGCGGAAACCTACGAGCAGTACTTC.

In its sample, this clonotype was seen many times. The CDR3 nucleotides read TGTGCCAGCAGCCCTACTGGACTCCGGTACAATGAGCAGTTCTTC. Translated: CASSPTGLRYNEQFF. The chain links TRBV7-6 to TRBJ2-1, with D possibly being TRBD2 (5 bases). With 5 bases removed from V and 4 bases from J, the gap between germline ends came to 15 bases. CDR3 size: 15 residues. Germline CDR1 and CDR2: SGHVS and FNYEAQ.

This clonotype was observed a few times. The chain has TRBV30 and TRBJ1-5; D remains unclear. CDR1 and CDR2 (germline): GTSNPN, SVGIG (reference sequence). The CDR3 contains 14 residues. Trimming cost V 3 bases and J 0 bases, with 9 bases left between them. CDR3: CAWSRTASNQPQHF. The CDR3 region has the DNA TGTGCCTGGAGCAGAACGGCTAGCAATCAGCCCCAGCATTTT.

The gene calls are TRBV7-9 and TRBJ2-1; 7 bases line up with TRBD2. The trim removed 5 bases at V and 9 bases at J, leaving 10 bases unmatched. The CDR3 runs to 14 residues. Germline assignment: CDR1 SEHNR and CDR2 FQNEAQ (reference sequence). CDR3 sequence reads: CASSPSGTFREQFF. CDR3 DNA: TGTGCCAGCAGCCCGAGCGGGACTTTCCGTGAGCAGTTCTTC. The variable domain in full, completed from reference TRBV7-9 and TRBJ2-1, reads DTGVSQNPRHKITKRGQNVTFRCDPISEHNRLYWYRQTLGQGPEFLTYFQNEAQLEKSRLLSDRFSAERPKGSFSTLEIQRTEQGDSAMYLCASSPSGTFREQFFGPGTRLTVL.

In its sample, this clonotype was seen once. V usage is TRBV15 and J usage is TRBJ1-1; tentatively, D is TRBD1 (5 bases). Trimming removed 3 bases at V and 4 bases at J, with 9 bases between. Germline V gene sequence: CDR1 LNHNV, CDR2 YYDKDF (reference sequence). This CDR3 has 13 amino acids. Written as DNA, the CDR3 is TGTGCCACCAGCAGTGGCAGGGTCACTGAAGCTTTCTTT. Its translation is CATSSGRVTEAFF.

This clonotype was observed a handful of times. The CDR3 loop is CASSLVGTYEQYF. CDR3 in DNA: TGTGCCAGCAGCTTAGTCGGCACCTACGAGCAGTACTTC. This rearrangement joins TRBV7-9 to TRBJ2-7; D gene uncertain. This CDR3 spans 13 amino acids. Germline V CDR1 and CDR2: SEHNR, FQNEAQ (reference sequence). Trimming cost V 1 base and J 2 bases, with 6 bases left between them.

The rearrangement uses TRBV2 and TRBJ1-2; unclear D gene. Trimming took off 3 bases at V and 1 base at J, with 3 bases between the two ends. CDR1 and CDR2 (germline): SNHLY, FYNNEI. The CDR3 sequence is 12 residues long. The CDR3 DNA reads TGTGCCAGCAGTGATATTAACTATGGCTACACCTTC. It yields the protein CASSDINYGYTF. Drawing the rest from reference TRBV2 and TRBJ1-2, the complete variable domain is EPEVTQTPSHQVTQMGQEVILRCVPISNHLYFYWYRQILGQKVEFLVSFYNNEISEKSEIFDDQFSVERPDGSNFTLKIRSTKLEDSAMYFCASSDINYGYTFGSGTRLTVV.

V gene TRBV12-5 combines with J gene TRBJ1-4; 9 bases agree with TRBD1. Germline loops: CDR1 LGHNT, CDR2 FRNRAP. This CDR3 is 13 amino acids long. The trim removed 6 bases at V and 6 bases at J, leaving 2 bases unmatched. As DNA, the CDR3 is TGTGCTAGTGGGAGGGACAGGGATGAAAAACTGTTTTTT. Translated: CASGRDRDEKLFF.

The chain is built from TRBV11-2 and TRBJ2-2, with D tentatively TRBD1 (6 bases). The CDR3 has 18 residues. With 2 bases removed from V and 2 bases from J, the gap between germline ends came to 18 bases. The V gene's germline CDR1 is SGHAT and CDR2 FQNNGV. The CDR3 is CASSLTRGRGFNTGELFF. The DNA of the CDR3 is TGTGCCAGCAGCTTAACACGGGGCAGGGGTTTCAACACCGGGGAGCTGTTTTTT. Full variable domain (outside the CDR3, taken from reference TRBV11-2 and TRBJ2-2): EAGVAQSPRYKIIEKRQSVAFWCNPISGHATLYWYQQILGQGPKLLIQFQNNGVVDDSQLPKDRFSAERLKGVDSTLKIQPAKLEDSAVYLCASSLTRGRGFNTGELFFGEGSRLTVL.

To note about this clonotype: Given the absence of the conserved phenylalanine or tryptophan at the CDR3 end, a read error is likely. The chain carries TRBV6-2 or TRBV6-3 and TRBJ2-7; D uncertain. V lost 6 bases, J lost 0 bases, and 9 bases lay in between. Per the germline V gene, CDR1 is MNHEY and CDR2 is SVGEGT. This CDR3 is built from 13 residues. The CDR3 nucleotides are TGTGCCAGCAGAGAGACGGTCTCCTACGAGCAGTACTCC. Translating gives CASRETVSYEQYS.

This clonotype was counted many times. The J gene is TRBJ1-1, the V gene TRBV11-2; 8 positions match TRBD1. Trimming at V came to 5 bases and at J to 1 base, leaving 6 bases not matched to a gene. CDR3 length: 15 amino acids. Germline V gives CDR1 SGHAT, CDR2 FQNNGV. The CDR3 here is CASSPRTGRNTEAFF. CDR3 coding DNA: TGTGCCAGCAGCCCTCGGACAGGGCGGAACACTGAAGCTTTCTTT. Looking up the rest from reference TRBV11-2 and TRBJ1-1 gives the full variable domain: EAGVAQSPRYKIIEKRQSVAFWCNPISGHATLYWYQQILGQGPKLLIQFQNNGVVDDSQLPKDRFSAERLKGVDSTLKIQPAKLEDSAVYLCASSPRTGRNTEAFFGQGTRLTVV.

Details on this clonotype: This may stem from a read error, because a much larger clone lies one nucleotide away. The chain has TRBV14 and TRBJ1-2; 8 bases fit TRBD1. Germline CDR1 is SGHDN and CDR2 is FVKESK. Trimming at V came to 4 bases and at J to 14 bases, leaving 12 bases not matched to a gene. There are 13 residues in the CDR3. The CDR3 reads CASSLRDRTGETF. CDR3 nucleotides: TGTGCCAGCAGCCTCCGGGACAGGACTGGGGAAACCTTC.

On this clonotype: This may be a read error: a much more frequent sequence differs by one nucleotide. DNA of the CDR3: TGTGCCAGCAGCCGTCTTGACCGGGACAGCCTTTCCTACGAGCAGTACTTC. Translated: CASSRLDRDSLSYEQYF. The V call is TRBV7-8, the J call TRBJ2-7, with TRBD1 identical over 7 bases. The CDR3 is 17 residues long. Germline V CDR1 and CDR2: SGHVS, FQNEAQ. V lost 5 bases and J lost 1; bases outside the gene matches: 14.

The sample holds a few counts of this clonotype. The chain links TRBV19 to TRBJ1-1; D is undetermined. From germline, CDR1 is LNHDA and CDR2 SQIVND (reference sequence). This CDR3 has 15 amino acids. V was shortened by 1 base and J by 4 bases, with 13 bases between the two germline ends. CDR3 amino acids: CASSIGEGEVTEAFF. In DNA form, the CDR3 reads TGTGCCAGTAGTATAGGGGAGGGAGAGGTCACTGAAGCTTTCTTT. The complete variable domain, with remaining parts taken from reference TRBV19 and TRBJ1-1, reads DGGITQSPKYLFRKEGQNVTLSCEQNLNHDAMYWYRQDPGQGLRLIYYSQIVNDFQKGDIAEGYSVSREKKESFPLTVTSAQKNPTAFYLCASSIGEGEVTEAFFGQGTRLTVV.

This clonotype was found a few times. The CDR3 loop is CASSLWGQGIPDTQYF. CDR3 bases: TGTGCCAGCAGCCTCTGGGGACAGGGTATTCCAGATACGCAGTATTTT. The chain combines TRBV7-2 with TRBJ2-3; 9 bases are a match to TRBD1. The CDR3 contains 16 residues. After removal of 5 bases from V and 4 bases from J, the junction contained 10 bases not matched to a gene. The germline V gene has CDR1 SGHTA and CDR2 FQGNSA.

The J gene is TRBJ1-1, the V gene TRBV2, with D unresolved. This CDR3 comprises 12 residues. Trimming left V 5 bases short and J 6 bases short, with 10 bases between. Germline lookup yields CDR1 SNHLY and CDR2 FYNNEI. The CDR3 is CASSSPGAEAFF. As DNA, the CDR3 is TGTGCCAGCAGTTCCCCCGGGGCTGAAGCTTTCTTT.